This T cell receptor (beta chain) was documented in a study of regulatory T cells in long-lasting Graves disease. Germline V gene data show CDR1 as DFQATT and CDR2 as SNEGSKA (reference sequence). The CDR3 has 13 residues. Trimming took 0 bases from V and 4 from J, leaving 6 bases between them. Time point here: newly diagnosed GD, antithyroid drugs for less than 3 months. PBMC-derived RNA was used for the TCR library. Only a few counts were recorded for this clonotype. For TCR beta, libraries came from iRepertoire HTBI primers and Arm-PCR of CDR3 regions. TCRdb re-called the multiplex PCR reads with MiXCR, one entry per CDR3 protein. This table holds approximately 490,000 distinct CDR3 sequences, around 16% found once. This sample also appeared in a second study, on T cells in Graves' hyperthyroidism and ophthalmopathy. Per that study: A set of HTBI primers served as the primers for a first-round RT-PCR of the TCR CDR3.

The starting material was peripheral blood mononuclear cells (PBMCs), obtained at new diagnosis, from a patient treated with antithyroid drugs. The chain couples TRBV20-1 to TRBJ2-2; D is ambiguous. The TCR comes from a man aged 35 to 55 with Graves disease. Here the CDR3 reads CSARDGTTGELFF. In DNA, the CDR3 is TGCAGTGCTAGAGATGGCACCACCGGGGAGCTGTTTTTT.